This T cell receptor (beta chain) was profiled in a study of cytomegalovirus exposure and HLA in healthy donors. CDR1 and CDR2 from the germline V gene are MNHEY and SVGAGI. This CDR3 has 11 residues. V was cut by 2 bases and J by 3 bases, with 2 bases left in between. Using immunoSEQ multiplex PCR, the repertoire was profiled, and TCRdb retains in-frame clones only, with some absent. This sample has 120,000 or so clones, with approximately 87% found just once. This sequence joins TRBV6-5 and TRBJ2-7; no reliable D call. Sequencing input: PBMCs. The receptor was derived from a woman between 25 and 40 years old in good health and CMV-seronegative. The CDR3 sequence: CASSYRYEQYF. Here the CDR3 DNA reads TGTGCCAGCAGTTACCGCTACGAGCAGTACTTC.